This TCR beta chain was sequenced for a study of CD8 T cells in ankylosing spondylitis (dated by TCRdb to the late 2010s). A note on the overall study: The study profiled T cell receptor beta repertoires in healthy donors and ankylosing spondylitis patients to find disease-linked TCR variants. The full study cohort comprised approximately 23 ankylosing spondylitis patients and 85 to 120 healthy donors. Samples of peripheral blood were taken, and for ankylosing spondylitis patients, synovial fluid was collected as well.

Here is what the overall study found, with its caveats: Blood from ankylosing spondylitis patients appeared to be characterized by a TCR beta motif made up of fewer than ten highly homologous amino acid variants. Some motif variants had previously been reported in the synovial fluid and blood of reactive arthritis patients, which suggests shared mechanisms of disease initiation. The disease-linked clones had a CD8+ phenotype and were found at relatively low frequencies in peripheral blood. According to the report, matched synovial fluid samples from ankylosing spondylitis patients were significantly enriched for the disease-linked clones.

Sequencing was performed on an Illumina HiSeq 2500. Quantitative 5'-RACE with molecular barcodes was used to prepare TCR beta libraries. The authors' analysis ran thus. Disease-linked TCR variants were identified with a new computational method built on a probabilistic model of VDJ rearrangement. TCRdb reworked the public reads: Q25 trimming with fastp, MiXCR clone assembly, productive beta chains retained. Identical CDR3 protein sequences are pooled into one entry, listed with their most common genes and DNA. These V and J calls derive from TCRdb rather than the authors' analysis. This sample comprises fewer than 550,000 distinct CDR3 sequences, roughly 5% of them detected only once. Roughly 3.5% of the sample comes from the top ten. Spanning cysteine to phenylalanine, the CDR3 consists of 15 amino acids. Here the CDR3 DNA is all that survives: 45 bases in frame from base 1. CDR1 LGHNA and CDR2 YSLEER were looked up in the germline V gene. The germline ends are 9 bases apart after V is trimmed by 0 bases and J by 2 bases.

This clonotype was seen at least ten times. Its antigen remains undetermined. The input lacks base qualities; no much larger clone sits a single base away. The sample was blood, either unsorted or a sorted T cell fraction (not recorded which). Recombination connected TRBV4-3 to TRBJ2-3, with the D segment identity uncertain. This receptor was identified in a male donor with ankylosing spondylitis. The bases are TGCGCCAGCAGCCAAGACAGTTCATACACAGATACGCAGTATTTT. Its protein is CASSQDSSYTDTQYF.